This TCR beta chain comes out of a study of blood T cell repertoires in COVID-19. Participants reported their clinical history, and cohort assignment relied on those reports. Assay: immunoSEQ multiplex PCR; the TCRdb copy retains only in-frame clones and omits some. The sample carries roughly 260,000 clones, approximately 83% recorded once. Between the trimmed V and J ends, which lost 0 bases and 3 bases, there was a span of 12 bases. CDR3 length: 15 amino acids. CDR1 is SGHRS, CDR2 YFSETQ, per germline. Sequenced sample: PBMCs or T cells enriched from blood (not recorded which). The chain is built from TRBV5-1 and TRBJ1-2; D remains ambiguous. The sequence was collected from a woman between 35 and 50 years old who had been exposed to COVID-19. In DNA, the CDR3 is TGCGCCAGCAGCTTGGGCGGGTCGAGGGACTATGGCTACACCTTC. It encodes CASSLGGSRDYGYTF.